These 4 T cell receptor beta chains were sequenced from one sample in a study of T cell changes during pregnancy in multiple sclerosis. TCRdb's copy holds only in-frame clones and misses some; the assay was immunoSEQ multiplex PCR. This table holds 69,000 or so clones, roughly 92% found once. The material sequenced was peripheral blood, taken before pregnancy. Receptor source: a female donor with multiple sclerosis, enrolled in a pregnancy study.

This clone was recorded once. This chain uses TRBV9 with TRBJ1-1, with a possible D match to TRBD1 (6 bases). The germline gives CDR1 SGDLS, CDR2 YYNGEE. CDR3 length: 15 residues. The V end lost 0 bases, the J end lost 4 bases, and 13 bases lay between the germline ends. The CDR3 DNA is TGTGCCAGCAGCGTAGGGTGGGGGGGCGGCACTGAAGCTTTCTTT. It encodes CASSVGWGGGTEAFF.

The chain links TRBV19 to TRBJ2-2; 8 nucleotides agree with TRBD1. This CDR3 has 15 amino acids. Germline CDR1 and CDR2: LNHDA and SQIVND (reference sequence). V shed 7 bases, J shed 9 bases, and the junction held 13 bases outside the gene matches. In DNA form, the CDR3 reads TGTGCCAGTAATCCCCGTCAGGGGGCACGGAGGGAGCTGTTTTTT. Translating gives CASNPRQGARRELFF.

V and J are TRBV19 and TRBJ2-7, with 14 positions matching TRBD2. The CDR3 extends over 16 amino acids. J was trimmed by 6 bases and V by 3 bases; bases with no gene match: 7. Looked up from germline, CDR1 is LNHDA and CDR2 is SQIVND (reference sequence). Here the CDR3 reads CASSIAGLAGVSEQYF. The CDR3 DNA is TGTGCCAGTAGTATCGCGGGACTAGCGGGAGTTAGCGAGCAGTACTTC.

The rearrangement joins TRBV7-2 to TRBJ2-5; 12 positions agree with TRBD2. V shed 1 base and J 5 bases; nucleotides not matched to a gene: 8. Germline CDR1 and CDR2: SGHTA and FQGNSA. The length of the CDR3 is 17 residues. The CDR3 nucleotides read TGTGCCAGCAGCTTAGTAGTCGTCACTAGCGGGAGGGAGACCCAGTACTTC. Protein: CASSLVVVTSGRETQYF.